This T cell receptor beta chain was sequenced during a study of blood T cell repertoires in COVID-19. Study as a whole: Material from acute and convalescent COVID-19 was sourced from the United States, Italy and Spain.

TCRdb's table, derived via immunoSEQ multiplex PCR, lists solely in-frame clones and lacks some. The sample yields 200,000 to 250,000 clones, 75% to 90% seen once. The CDR3 contains 19 residues. Germline V lookup: CDR1 MDHEN, CDR2 SYDVKM. The V gene lost 6 bases and the J gene lost 4 bases, with 29 bases spanning the gap. V is TRBV28 and J is TRBJ2-3; possibly TRBD1 for D (7 bases). Specimen: peripheral blood. This clonotype was obtained from a woman of 80 years or more with COVID-19, enrolled during active disease. The CDR3 spells CASSQTKGAYGSEADTQYF. CDR3 in DNA: TGTGCCAGCAGCCAGACGAAGGGGGCCTACGGGAGCGAAGCAGATACGCAGTATTTT.